This T cell receptor (beta chain) came from a study of cytomegalovirus exposure and HLA in healthy donors. Study conclusions and caveats: The authors enumerated some 170 TCR beta chains as linked to cytomegalovirus. CMV antigen specificity was confirmed in vitro for a few CMV-associated chains. The TCR clusters that emerged in the first cohort tended, a later analysis found, to co-occur in the approximately 130 validation repertoires.

Clones were read by immunoSEQ multiplex PCR, and TCRdb kept only the in-frame ones, dropping some. The sample records about 160,000 clones, 75% to 90% being singletons. The donors were part of the roughly 120-subject validation cohort, which stood apart from the approximately 670-subject first cohort. There are 14 residues in the CDR3. V lost 1 base and J 4 bases, leaving 11 bases between the germline ends. Germline CDR1 is SGHRS and CDR2 is YFSETQ. This clone was counted once. Its antigen is unknown. The rearrangement links TRBV5-1 to TRBJ1-1; D gene uncertain. Input material: PBMCs. The origin of this receptor is a woman under 30 in good health and CMV-seronegative. The CDR3 nucleotides read TGCGCCAGCAGCTTGAATTCTAGGTCCACTGAAGCTTTCTTT. Residues: CASSLNSRSTEAFF.